These 10 T cell receptor beta chains were all obtained from the same sample, sequenced in a study of CD8 T cells in ankylosing spondylitis. TCRdb reanalysed the 5' RACE reads using MiXCR and keeps one entry per CDR3 protein. Altogether about 140,000 distinct CDR3 sequences are present, around 32% being singletons, with the ten largest covering 5.5% to 7.5%. The sequenced material came from synovial fluid, either unsorted or a sorted T cell fraction (not recorded which). These receptors originate from a male donor with ankylosing spondylitis.

V gene TRBV27 combines with J gene TRBJ2-3; a possible D gene is TRBD2 (6 bases). Deletions cut 5 bases from V and 1 base from J, with 19 bases between. Germline lookup yields CDR1 MNHEY and CDR2 SMNVEV (reference sequence). CDR3 size: 17 residues. The CDR3 DNA follows: TGTGCCAGCAGTCGGAGGGGTGTGAGGGCGGGCACAGATACGCAGTATTTT. Translation: CASSRRGVRAGTDTQYF.

This clonotype was recorded a few times. V usage is TRBV6-1 and J usage is TRBJ2-1; 10 nucleotides agree with TRBD2. This CDR3 is built from 16 residues. Germline V gene lookup returns CDR1 MNHNS and CDR2 SASEGT. Trimming took 5 bases from V and 5 from J; bases not matched to a gene: 9. The CDR3: CASSRMSGGGNNEQFF. As DNA, the CDR3 is TGTGCCAGCAGTAGGATGAGCGGGGGGGGAAACAATGAGCAGTTCTTC.

This clonotype was seen many times. The CDR3 coding sequence is TGCAGTGCCAAAAGCGGGCGGGGAATCTACGAGCAGTACTTC. Translating it yields CSAKSGRGIYEQYF. The chain carries TRBV20-1 and TRBJ2-7; TRBD2 is a possible D gene (6 bases). This CDR3 comprises 14 residues. The V end was cut by 6 bases, the J end by 3 bases, with 18 bases between. The germline CDR1 and CDR2 sequences are DFQATT and SNEGSKA (reference sequence).

This clonotype has more than one count but fewer than ten. CDR3 protein: CSGLTSGITYEQYF. CDR3 coding DNA: TGCAGTGGACTCACTAGCGGAATCACCTACGAGCAGTACTTC. The chain links TRBV20-1 to TRBJ2-7; 8 bases map to TRBD2. Unmatched junction bases numbered 10, after V lost 7 bases and J lost 2 bases. The CDR3 has 14 residues. In germline, CDR1 is DFQATT, CDR2 SNEGSKA (reference sequence).

This clonotype has ten or more counts. V and J are TRBV19 and TRBJ1-1, with D uncertain. Germline CDR1 LNHDA, CDR2 SQIVND (reference sequence). The CDR3 length is 14 residues. Trimming left V 5 bases short and J 1 base short, with 11 bases between. Written as DNA, the CDR3 is TGTGCCAGTAGTCCCCCGAAGGGGAACACTGAAGCTTTCTTT. It specifies CASSPPKGNTEAFF.

This clonotype was counted only a few times. The DNA for the CDR3 is TGTGCCAGCAGTGAAGGACAGGGGGTCGAGCAGTACTTC. It specifies CASSEGQGVEQYF. The chain carries TRBV2 and TRBJ2-7, with TRBD1 matching over 9 bases. With 1 base clipped from V and 6 bases from J, the junction kept 1 base outside the gene matches. Germline V gene sequence: CDR1 SNHLY, CDR2 FYNNEI. The CDR3 sequence is 13 residues long.

This clonotype has a handful of counts. The J gene is TRBJ2-3, the V gene TRBV12-3 or TRBV12-4; D may correspond to TRBD1 or TRBD2 (5 bases each). The V gene lost 4 bases and the J gene lost 6 bases, with 20 bases spanning the gap. This CDR3 comprises 16 residues. The CDR3 region is CASSSDGKGVGDTQYF. The CDR3 DNA sequence: TGTGCCAGCAGTTCCGACGGGAAAGGGGTCGGGGATACGCAGTATTTT.

Only a few counts were recorded for this clonotype. The chain is built from TRBV9 and TRBJ2-2; D could derive from TRBD1 or TRBD2 (5 bases each). Germline V gene sequence: CDR1 SGDLS, CDR2 YYNGEE. V was shortened by 6 bases and J by 6 bases, with 15 bases between the two germline ends. This CDR3 contains 14 residues. CDR3 bases: TGTGCCAGCACCCCCTTCAGGGAGTCCGGGGAGCTGTTTTTT. Residues: CASTPFRESGELFF.

Many counts were recorded for this clonotype. The V and J genes are TRBV11-2 and TRBJ1-2; 9 nucleotides match TRBD1. CDR1 and CDR2 (germline): SGHAT, FQNNGV. Unmatched junction bases numbered 6, after V lost 5 bases and J lost 8 bases. The CDR3 extends over 13 amino acids. CDR3 sequence reads: CASSPDRGGGYTF. CDR3 sequence (DNA): TGTGCCAGCAGCCCGGACAGGGGCGGAGGCTACACCTTC.

This clonotype turned up a few times. The CDR3 spells CSARDLPRGGARSYNEQFF. The CDR3, as DNA: TGCAGTGCTAGAGATCTCCCCAGGGGGGGGGCGCGGTCCTACAATGAGCAGTTCTTC. The chain combines TRBV20-1 with TRBJ2-1; possibly TRBD1 or TRBD2 for D (7 bases each). This CDR3 is built from 19 residues. V was pared by 0 bases and J by 1 base, with 22 bases between. Germline CDR1 and CDR2: DFQATT and SNEGSKA (reference sequence).